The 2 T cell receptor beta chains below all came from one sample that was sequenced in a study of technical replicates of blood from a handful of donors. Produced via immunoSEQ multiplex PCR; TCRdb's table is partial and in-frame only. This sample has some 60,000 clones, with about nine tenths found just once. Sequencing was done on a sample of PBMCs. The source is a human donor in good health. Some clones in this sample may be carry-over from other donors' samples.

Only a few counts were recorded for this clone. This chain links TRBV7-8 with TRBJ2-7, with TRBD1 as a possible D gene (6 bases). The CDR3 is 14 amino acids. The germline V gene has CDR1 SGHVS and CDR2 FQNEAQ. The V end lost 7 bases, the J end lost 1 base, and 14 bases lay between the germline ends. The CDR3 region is CASKTGRQSYEQYF. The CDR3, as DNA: TGTGCCAGCAAAACAGGGCGCCAGTCCTACGAGCAGTACTTC.

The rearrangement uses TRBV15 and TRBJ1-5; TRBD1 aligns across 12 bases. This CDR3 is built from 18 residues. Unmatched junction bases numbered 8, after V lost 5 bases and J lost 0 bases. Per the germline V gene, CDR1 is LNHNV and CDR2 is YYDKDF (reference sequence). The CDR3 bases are TGTGCCACCAGCGGCCGGGACAGGGGGCTCTATAGCAATCAGCCCCAGCATTTT. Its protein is CATSGRDRGLYSNQPQHF.